Listed below are T cell receptor beta chains from one sample, sequenced in a study of post-analysis software for immune sequencing data. From the PCR reads, TCRdb called clonotypes with MiXCR, one entry per CDR3 protein. The sample records some 500,000 distinct CDR3 sequences, nearly 45% being singletons. The sample taken for sequencing was blood. These receptors originate from a girl aged 10 to 17 with multiple sclerosis. The CDR3 runs from the conserved cysteine through the conserved F or W. The order of the fields is J gene, clone size, D gene, V gene, CDR3 DNA, CDR3 protein. A D gene is named only where the DNA matches it firmly. Part of the rows lack a size; the others show once, few, many or a class for expanded clones.

TRBJ1-2 few - TRBV18 TGTGCCAGCTCACTCTTCCGGGACGGAGCTAACTATGGCTACACCTTC CASSLFRDGANYGYTF
TRBJ1-2 - - TRBV12-3/TRBV12-4 TGTGCCAGCAGTCCCACTAGAGCGTCATACAGGGCCACCTATGGCTACACCTTC CASSPTRASYRATYGYTF
TRBJ1-1 once - TRBV6-1 TGTGCCAGCAATCTGAAACAGGGCGTGAACACTGAAGCTTTCTTT CASNLKQGVNTEAFF
TRBJ2-1 once - TRBV29-1 TGCAGCGTTGATGGGGCCCCGGAGGGGGAATACTCCTACAATGAGCAGTTCTTC CSVDGAPEGEYSYNEQFF
TRBJ2-1 few TRBD2 TRBV20-1 TGCAGTGCCGGGGGGGCTAGCGGCCTCTCCTACAATGAGCAGTTCTTC CSAGGASGLSYNEQFF
TRBJ2-3 - TRBD2 TRBV29-1 TGCAGCGGCCACGCGAGCGGGAGAGGGACAGATACGCAGTATTTT CSGHASGRGTDTQYF
TRBJ2-3 - TRBD1 TRBV7-9 TGTGCCAGCAGCGCTCCTCCGGGACAGCTAAACACAGATACGCAGTATTTT CASSAPPGQLNTDTQYF
TRBJ2-3 few - TRBV5-1 TGCGCCAGCAGCTTGGGACCTCCTAGCACAGATACGCAGTATTTT CASSLGPPSTDTQYF
TRBJ2-7 once TRBD1 TRBV6-1 TGTGCCCTCACGGGACAGCCGAACGAGCAGTACTTC CALTGQPNEQYF
TRBJ2-5 few - TRBV28 TGTGCCAGCAGCCGTTTGAGGGTACAAGAGACCCAGTACTTC CASSRLRVQETQYF
TRBJ2-7 - - TRBV7-2 TGTGCCAGCAGCTTCCCCGCCAGGCTGGGAGAGCAGTACTTC CASSFPARLGEQYF
TRBJ2-7 few TRBD1 TRBV13 TGTGCCAGCAGCACAGGGGGGTCCGCCTACGAGCAGTACTTC CASSTGGSAYEQYF
TRBJ2-3 - - TRBV5-1 TGCGCCAGCAGCTTGGCGGGACTCACAGATACGCAGTATTTT CASSLAGLTDTQYF
TRBJ2-3 few - TRBV29-1 TGCAGCGTTGAAGCTCGCACTGTATCTAGCACAGATACGCAGTATTTT CSVEARTVSSTDTQYF
TRBJ2-3 - - TRBV18 TGTGCCAGTCACCGGGACTTTACAGATACGCAGTATTTT CASHRDFTDTQYF
TRBJ2-1 - - TRBV29-1 TGCAGCGTTTCCGGGGGATCCTACAATGAGCAGTTCTTC CSVSGGSYNEQFF
TRBJ2-6 few TRBD1 TRBV7-3 TGTGCCAGCAGCTTCTCCACGACAGGGCTAAGCTCTGGGGCCAACGTCCTGACTTTC CASSFSTTGLSSGANVLTF
TRBJ2-1 - - TRBV3-1 TGTGCCAGCAGCCCCCCGACTAGTGGGACGTACAATGAGCAGTTCTTC CASSPPTSGTYNEQFF
TRBJ1-6 few - TRBV11-3 TGTGCCAGCAGCTCGGGATTGTCAAATTCACCCCTCCACTTT CASSSGLSNSPLHF
TRBJ1-2 - - TRBV12-3/TRBV12-4 TGTGCCAGCAGTACACAGGGCTCGGGCTACACCTTC CASSTQGSGYTF
TRBJ2-3 - - TRBV19 TGTGCCAGTATGGAGGGGGGACGACGCACAGATACGCAGTATTTT CASMEGGRRTDTQYF
TRBJ2-7 - - TRBV12-3/TRBV12-4 TGTGCCAGCAGTTTAGCTCGATTAATAGGGAACGAGCAGTACTTC CASSLARLIGNEQYF
TRBJ2-1 - TRBD1 TRBV27 TGTGCCAGCAGTCAACCAGGGGGCCGGCGTGAGCAGTTCTTC CASSQPGGRREQFF
TRBJ2-7 - TRBD1 TRBV20-1 TGCAGTGCTAGAAGGGACAGGGGTCCCTACGAGCAGTACTTC CSARRDRGPYEQYF
TRBJ1-2 few - TRBV7-9 TGTGCCAGCAGCTTTGCCGATTACCCTAACTATGGCTACACCTTC CASSFADYPNYGYTF
TRBJ1-6 once TRBD1 TRBV7-2 TGTGCCAGCAGCAGACAGACAGGGGGCGGTTCACCCCTCCACTTT CASSRQTGGGSPLHF
TRBJ2-3 few - TRBV15 TGTGCCACCAGCAGAGATTCGGGGGATGGCACAGATACGCAGTATTTT CATSRDSGDGTDTQYF
TRBJ2-5 once TRBD2 TRBV20-1 TGCAGTCAAGCGGGAGCTCTTCTAGAGACCCAGTACTTC CSQAGALLETQYF
TRBJ2-5 - - TRBV28 TGTGCCAGCACTCGGCCGGGACATTCACAAGAGACCCAGTACTTC CASTRPGHSQETQYF
TRBJ2-5 - - TRBV7-2 TGTGCCAGCAGCTTCCTGGGGATAGGAGAGACCCAGTACTTC CASSFLGIGETQYF
TRBJ2-7 - - TRBV4-1 TGCGCCAGCAGCCAAGCTACAGACTACGAGCAGTACTTC CASSQATDYEQYF
TRBJ1-2 - - TRBV29-1 TGCAGCGTTGACGCTTCTAGACATGGCTACACCTTC CSVDASRHGYTF
TRBJ2-5 - - TRBV7-9 TGTGCCAGCAGCTTATTAGTTTTCTCCAGGGTGGGGGAACAAGAGACCCAGTACTTC CASSLLVFSRVGEQETQYF
TRBJ2-5 - TRBD2 TRBV20-1 TGCAGTGCTAGAAGACTAGCTCTGGAGACCCAGTACTTC CSARRLALETQYF
TRBJ2-5 - - TRBV20-1 TGCAGTGCTAGCCCCTCGACTAGGGGGCAAGAGACCCAGTACTTC CSASPSTRGQETQYF
TRBJ2-7 - - TRBV15 TGTGCCACCAGCAGAGACCGGGCCCACTACGAGCAGTACTTC CATSRDRAHYEQYF
TRBJ1-1 - - TRBV4-3 TGCGCCAGCAGCCAAGATCTGTGGGGCTCGGAGGCTTTCTTT CASSQDLWGSEAFF
TRBJ1-5 few - TRBV6-2/TRBV6-3 TGTGCCAGCAGTTACTCCGGCCAGGGTAGTCAGCCCCAGCATTTT CASSYSGQGSQPQHF
TRBJ2-7 few TRBD2 TRBV4-1 TGCGCCAGCAGCCAACCCGTTGGGGAGGGGTCTCCTTACGAGCAGTACTTC CASSQPVGEGSPYEQYF
TRBJ2-1 - TRBD2 TRBV11-2 TGTGCCAGCAGCACGGGGACTAGCGGGACATACAATGAGCAGTTCTTC CASSTGTSGTYNEQFF
TRBJ2-7 once - TRBV2 TGTGCCAGCAACGCGGAGTCAACCTACGAGCAGTACTTC CASNAESTYEQYF
TRBJ2-1 - - TRBV24-1 TGTGCCACCAGTGACCAAGGGGGGGGATACAATGAGCAGTTCTTC CATSDQGGGYNEQFF
TRBJ2-1 few TRBD2 TRBV9 TGTGCCAGCAGCCCCTTGGCGGGAGGTTTGTACAATGAGCAGTTCTTC CASSPLAGGLYNEQFF
TRBJ1-5 - TRBD1 TRBV28 TGTGCCAGCAGTTCGACAGGGGACAATCAGCCCCAGCATTTT CASSSTGDNQPQHF
TRBJ2-7 few - TRBV15 TGTGCCACCAGCAGACCGGACAGCTACGAGCAGTACTTC CATSRPDSYEQYF
TRBJ2-3 few TRBD2 TRBV5-1 TGCGCCAGCACCCCTAGCGGGAGTACAGATACGCAGTATTTT CASTPSGSTDTQYF
TRBJ2-7 - TRBD1 TRBV4-3 TGCGCCAGCAGCCAAGATAAGGAAGGACAGGGGGCGAAGGAGCAGTACTTC CASSQDKEGQGAKEQYF
TRBJ2-1 many - TRBV6-5 TGTGCCAGCACCTCTACCGGGCGGAACTTACGCAATGAGCAGTTCTTC CASTSTGRNLRNEQFF
TRBJ1-6 - TRBD1 TRBV7-9 TGTGCCAGCAGCTTAGACGGGACAGGGCGCAATTCACCCCTCCACTTT CASSLDGTGRNSPLHF
TRBJ1-5 few - TRBV28 TGTGCCAGCAGTCAAACGACAGACTCTCAGCCCCAGCATTTT CASSQTTDSQPQHF
TRBJ1-1 - TRBD1 TRBV28 TGTGCCAGCGGATCAGACAGGGGAGATGGCACTGAAGCTTTCTTT CASGSDRGDGTEAFF
TRBJ1-2 - TRBD1 TRBV20-1 TGCAGTGCTAGAGCCTTTGGACAGGGTGCTGAGGACTATGGCTACACCTTC CSARAFGQGAEDYGYTF
TRBJ2-3 - - TRBV3-1 TGTGCCAACAGCCAAGACGGGACCATCACAGATACGCAGTATTTT CANSQDGTITDTQYF
TRBJ1-5 few TRBD1 TRBV12-3/TRBV12-4 TGTGCCAGCGCAGCAGACAGAACCACGACAGGGCAGCCCCAGCATTTT CASAADRTTTGQPQHF
TRBJ2-1 - - TRBV25-1 TGTGCCAGCAGTGAAGCTAGCGTACCGTACAATGAGCAGTTCTTC CASSEASVPYNEQFF
TRBJ2-3 few - TRBV12-5 TGTGCTAGTGGTTTGGTACTGGGGAGCACAGATACGCAGTATTTT CASGLVLGSTDTQYF
TRBJ2-3 few - TRBV20-1 TGCAGTGCTAGAGATCGGGGGGCTAGCACAGATACGCAGTATTTT CSARDRGASTDTQYF
TRBJ2-1 few TRBD2 TRBV12-3/TRBV12-4 TGTGCCAGCAAACCCGGGACTAGCGATAATGAGCAGTTCTTC CASKPGTSDNEQFF
TRBJ2-1 many TRBD2 TRBV27 TGTGCCAGCAGTTTAACTAGCGGGAGGGCCCACCTCTACAATGAGCAGTTCTTC CASSLTSGRAHLYNEQFF
TRBJ1-2 few - TRBV7-8 TGTGCCAGCAGCCACGGCGGGCGTAACTATGGCTACACCTTC CASSHGGRNYGYTF